These 32 T cell receptor beta chains share one sample of origin, sequenced in a study of blood T cell repertoires in COVID-19. The repertoire was sequenced with immunoSEQ multiplex PCR; TCRdb's copy has only in-frame clones and lacks some. The sample carries roughly 150,000 clones, roughly 77% recorded once. Sequencing input: peripheral blood. The source is a human donor in a cohort sampled during active COVID-19.

V and J are TRBV3-1 (or the pseudogene TRBV3-2) and TRBJ2-5, with 7 bases identical to TRBD1. The V segment lost 4 bases and the J segment 5 bases; nucleotides outside the gene matches: 4. Germline CDR1 is LGHDT and CDR2 is YNNKEL (reference sequence). The CDR3 covers 13 residues. For the CDR3, the DNA is TGTGCCAGCAGCCCAGGGGGTTCCGAGACCCAGTACTTC. Translation: CASSPGGSETQYF.

The chain carries TRBV11-2 and TRBJ2-7; D call uncertain. Trimming took 0 bases from V and 5 from J, leaving 8 bases between them. The CDR3 loop spans 13 amino acids. Looked up from germline, CDR1 is SGHAT and CDR2 is FQNNGV. The CDR3 DNA is TGTGCCAGCAGCTTAGATATCCAGGACGAGCAGTACTTC. Protein sequence: CASSLDIQDEQYF.

The chain links TRBV20-1 to TRBJ1-1; D remains ambiguous. Germline V gene sequence: CDR1 DFQATT, CDR2 SNEGSKA (reference sequence). The CDR3 covers 9 residues. The CDR3 region is CGVGWEAFF. CDR3 nucleotide sequence: TGCGGAGTGGGTTGGGAAGCTTTCTTT.

This rearrangement joins TRBV15 to TRBJ2-3; 11 bases match TRBD2. This CDR3 spans 18 amino acids. Germline CDR1 LNHNV, CDR2 YYDKDF (reference sequence). V was clipped by 0 bases and J by 2 bases; unmatched bases: 7. This chain's CDR3 is CATSRDTLGLADTDTQYF. CDR3 nucleotides: TGTGCCACCAGCAGAGATACACTGGGACTAGCGGACACAGATACGCAGTATTTT.

This clone was observed a handful of times. CDR3 residues: CASSVTESGNTIYF. As DNA, the CDR3 is TGTGCCAGCAGTGTGACAGAGTCTGGAAACACCATATATTTT. The chain carries TRBV2 and TRBJ1-3, with D perhaps matching TRBD1 (5 bases). Germline loops: CDR1 SNHLY, CDR2 FYNNEI. The CDR3 contains 14 residues. Deletions cut 4 bases from V and 1 base from J, with 8 bases between.

The rearrangement links TRBV12-3 or TRBV12-4 to TRBJ1-5, with no clear D. The CDR3 extends over 12 amino acids. Trimming left V 1 base short and J 5 bases short, with 3 bases between. The CDR3 DNA is TGTGCCAGCAGTTTAGGCGATCAGCCCCAGCATTTT. The encoded protein is CASSLGDQPQHF.

The chain is built from TRBV30 and TRBJ1-4, with D possibly matching TRBD1 (5 bases). Between the trimmed V and J ends, which lost 2 bases and 1 base, there was a span of 14 bases. Germline V gene sequence: CDR1 GTSNPN, CDR2 SVGIG (reference sequence). The CDR3 spans 16 residues. CDR3 residues: CAWSKAWGRTNEKLFF. CDR3 in DNA: TGTGCCTGGAGTAAAGCATGGGGCCGAACTAATGAAAAACTGTTTTTT. Using reference TRBV30 and TRBJ1-4 for the parts outside the CDR3, the full variable domain is SQTIHQWPATLVQPVGSPLSLECTVEGTSNPNLYWYRQAAGRGLQLLFYSVGIGQISSEVPQNLSASRPQDRQFILSSKKLLLSDSGFYLCAWSKAWGRTNEKLFFGSGTQLSVL.

The chain combines TRBV6-1 with TRBJ2-7; 10 bases align to TRBD1. V gave up 2 bases and J gave up 0 bases; unmatched junction bases: 1. In germline, CDR1 is MNHNS, CDR2 SASEGT. The CDR3 is 15 amino acids. CDR3 DNA: TGTGCCAGCAGTGAACGGACAGGGGGCTCCTACGAGCAGTACTTC. Its translation: CASSERTGGSYEQYF.

The chain has TRBV2 and TRBJ2-7, with a weak D call TRBD1 (5 bases). This CDR3 contains 15 residues. The germline CDR1 and CDR2 sequences are SNHLY and FYNNEI. Between the trimmed V and J ends, which lost 6 bases and 0 bases, there was a span of 15 bases. CDR3 nucleotides: TGTGCCAGCAGAGAGGACACGACCGGCTCCTACGAGCAGTACTTC. Translation gives CASREDTTGSYEQYF.

V and J are TRBV9 and TRBJ2-7; 7 bases are a match to TRBD1. CDR3 length: 16 amino acids. Germline assignment: CDR1 SGDLS and CDR2 YYNGEE. Trimming took 0 bases from V and 2 from J; bases not matched to a gene: 8. The CDR3 protein is CASSVGGQLEAYEQYF. The CDR3 DNA reads as TGTGCCAGCAGCGTAGGGGGACAGCTAGAAGCCTACGAGCAGTACTTC.

This clone was picked up one time. This sequence joins TRBV10-3 and TRBJ2-3, with 7 bases lining up with TRBD2. This CDR3 region has 14 residues. The junction had 5 bases not matched to a gene; V was cut back by 6 bases and J by 2 bases. Germline V gene lookup returns CDR1 ENHRY and CDR2 SYGVKD. CDR3 loop: CAIRMAGDTDTQYF. The CDR3 DNA sequence: TGTGCCATCAGGATGGCGGGAGACACAGATACGCAGTATTTT.

This chain connects TRBV9 to TRBJ1-3; D gene ambiguous. The germline V gene has CDR1 SGDLS and CDR2 YYNGEE. The CDR3 has 16 amino acids. V lost 0 bases and J 0 bases, leaving 10 bases between the germline ends. CDR3 bases: TGTGCCAGCAGCGTAGCCGCACAAAACTCTGGAAACACCATATATTTT. It yields the protein CASSVAAQNSGNTIYF.

The gene calls are TRBV3-1 (or the pseudogene TRBV3-2) and TRBJ1-1; no clear D. The CDR3 extends over 15 amino acids. V was cut by 1 base and J by 1 base, with 10 bases left in between. The germline V gene encodes CDR1 LGHDT and CDR2 YNNKEL (reference sequence). The CDR3 loop is CASSQGDSRNTEAFF. The CDR3 DNA reads as TGTGCCAGCAGCCAAGGTGATTCCAGGAACACTGAAGCTTTCTTT.

The chain joins TRBV18 to TRBJ1-1, with D maybe TRBD1 (6 bases). CDR1 and CDR2 from the germline V gene are KGHSH and LQKENI. The CDR3 covers 16 residues. The V end lost 4 bases, the J end lost 0 bases, and 15 bases lay between the germline ends. CDR3 in amino acids: CASSLGQHFMNTEAFF. DNA of the CDR3: TGTGCCAGCTCACTCGGACAGCACTTCATGAACACTGAAGCTTTCTTT.

This chain links TRBV28 with TRBJ2-7; perhaps TRBD1 as D (6 bases). The length of the CDR3 is 13 residues. Germline assignment: CDR1 MDHEN and CDR2 SYDVKM. The ends were cut back, 5 bases at V and 1 base at J, with 9 bases in the middle. The CDR3 spells CASSQGQSYEQYF. In nucleotides, the CDR3 is TGTGCCAGCAGTCAAGGACAGTCCTACGAGCAGTACTTC. Filled out from reference TRBV28 and TRBJ2-7, the complete variable domain reads DVKVTQSSRYLVKRTGEKVFLECVQDMDHENMFWYRQDPGLGLRLIYFSYDVKMKEKGDIPEGYSVSREKKERFSLILESASTNQTSMYLCASSQGQSYEQYFGPGTRLTVT.

As DNA, the CDR3 is TGTGCCAGCAGTCCCTGGCAGGGGGTGCGGAAAAACATTCAGTACTTC. As protein: CASSPWQGVRKNIQYF. The chain couples TRBV6-2 or TRBV6-3 to TRBJ2-4; 7 bases agree with TRBD1. CDR1 and CDR2 (germline): MNHEY, SVGEGT. This CDR3 contains 16 residues. The V and J ends lost 5 bases and 4 bases, in that order; junction bases with no gene match: 11.

In nucleotides, the CDR3 is TGTGCCAGCAGCTTAAGCGGGATGGCAGATACGCAGTATTTT. Encoded protein: CASSLSGMADTQYF. The genes are TRBV7-3 and TRBJ2-3, with a tentative D call TRBD2 (6 bases). Trimming took off 1 base at V and 4 bases at J, with 9 bases between the two ends. Germline values: CDR1 SGHTA, CDR2 FQGTGA. This CDR3 is built from 14 residues.

The chain recombines TRBV3-1 (or the pseudogene TRBV3-2) with TRBJ2-1; D gene uncertain. Germline CDR1 and CDR2: LGHDT and YNNKEL (reference sequence). The CDR3 totals 15 residues. Between the trimmed V and J ends, which lost 3 bases and 0 bases, there was a span of 9 bases. The CDR3 region has the DNA TGTGCCAGCAGCCAGAGGTCCGACTCCTACAATGAGCAGTTCTTC. Its translation: CASSQRSDSYNEQFF.

The V call is TRBV5-4, the J call TRBJ2-5; 9 bases fit TRBD1. This CDR3 has 16 residues. Unmatched junction bases numbered 7, after V lost 0 bases and J lost 4 bases. Germline V gene sequence: CDR1 SGHNT, CDR2 YYREEE (reference sequence). As DNA, the CDR3 is TGTGCCAGCAGCTTGGGTGGGACAGGGCGTTCAGAGACCCAGTACTTC. This encodes CASSLGGTGRSETQYF.

V is TRBV4-1 and J is TRBJ2-7; maybe TRBD1 (5 bases). The CDR3 length is 15 residues. Trimming removed 2 bases from V and 0 bases from J, with 11 bases in between. Germline V gene data show CDR1 as MGHRA and CDR2 as YSYEKL. CDR3 residues: CASSQYQGFSYEQYF. For the CDR3, the DNA is TGCGCCAGCAGCCAATATCAGGGTTTCTCCTACGAGCAGTACTTC.

The chain uses TRBV7-3 and TRBJ2-7; a possible D gene is TRBD1 (5 bases). The CDR3 spans 14 residues. Germline CDR1 and CDR2: SGHTA and FQGTGA. V was clipped by 3 bases and J by 7 bases, with 16 bases between them. The CDR3 DNA reads as TGTGCCAGCAGCTTGCCACAGGCCGGTTGGGAGCAGTACTTC. Protein product: CASSLPQAGWEQYF.

V and J are TRBV27 and TRBJ2-2, with no clear D. Germline CDR1 and CDR2: MNHEY and SMNVEV (reference sequence). CDR3 length: 14 amino acids. Trimming shortened V by 6 bases and J by 3 bases, and 11 bases separated the two germline ends. In nucleotides, the CDR3 is TGTGCCAGCAGGTCCGGGTGGGACACCGGGGAGCTGTTTTTT. It codes for CASRSGWDTGELFF.

Many counts were recorded for this clone. The rearrangement links TRBV6-2 or TRBV6-3 to TRBJ1-1, with TRBD1 identical over 7 bases. The CDR3 covers 13 residues. Per germline, CDR1 MNHEY and CDR2 SVGEGT. With V trimmed by 5 bases and J by 8 bases, 8 bases remained unmatched. The CDR3 DNA follows: TGTGCCAGCAGTGACCGACAGGGCAGCGAAGCTTTCTTT. This codes for CASSDRQGSEAFF.

The DNA of the CDR3 is TGTGCCAGCAGCTTAAGCGCACAAGAGACCCAGTACTTC. It translates to CASSLSAQETQYF. The V call is TRBV7-2, the J call TRBJ2-5; D is uncertain. The V gene lost 2 bases and the J gene lost 2 bases, with 6 bases spanning the gap. This CDR3 comprises 13 residues. Germline V gives CDR1 SGHTA, CDR2 FQGNSA. Using reference TRBV7-2 and TRBJ2-5 for the parts outside the CDR3, the full variable domain is GAGVSQSPSNKVTEKGKDVELRCDPISGHTALYWYRQSLGQGLEFLIYFQGNSAPDKSGLPSDRFSAERTGGSVSTLTIQRTQQEDSAVYLCASSLSAQETQYFGPGTRLLVL.

In DNA form, the CDR3 reads TGTGCCAGCAGTACAAGGACAGGGTTTGATACGCAGTATTTT. This codes for CASSTRTGFDTQYF. The J gene is TRBJ2-3, the V gene TRBV2; 8 bases match TRBD1. Germline CDR1 SNHLY, CDR2 FYNNEI. Germline trimming cut 5 bases from V and 6 bases from J; bases unmatched to any gene: 7. This CDR3 has 14 residues.

V is TRBV16 and J is TRBJ1-6, with D unresolved. The germline V gene encodes CDR1 KGHSY and CDR2 FQNENV. V was trimmed by 4 bases and J by 13 bases, leaving 11 bases between them. The CDR3 sequence is 12 residues long. The CDR3 DNA reads TGTGCCAGCAGCCCTACCGCGGGGCCCCTCCACTTT. This encodes CASSPTAGPLHF.

This clone appeared a few times. The chain couples TRBV2 to TRBJ1-3; D is unclear. This CDR3 has 14 residues. In germline, CDR1 is SNHLY, CDR2 FYNNEI. V lost 7 bases to trimming and J lost 0 bases, with 10 bases between them. Written as DNA, the CDR3 is TGTGCCAGCAACCCGGGATTCTCTGGAAACACCATATATTTT. Translation: CASNPGFSGNTIYF.

The V and J genes are TRBV6-2 or TRBV6-3 and TRBJ2-6; D is unclear. The CDR3 sequence is 19 residues long. Trimming stripped 2 bases from V and 0 bases from J, with 17 bases between. Germline V gene data show CDR1 as MNHEY and CDR2 as SVGEGT. This CDR3 is CASSYTYWATPSGANVLTF. The CDR3 DNA reads TGTGCCAGCAGTTACACGTATTGGGCTACCCCCTCTGGGGCCAACGTCCTGACTTTC.

The rearrangement joins TRBV12-3 or TRBV12-4 to TRBJ1-5; 7 bases map to TRBD1. CDR3 length equals 13 residues. J lost 4 bases, V lost 5 bases, and 2 bases had no gene match. The CDR3 DNA is TGTGCCAGCAGTCCGACAGGGAATCAGCCCCAGCATTTT. This encodes CASSPTGNQPQHF.

There are a few counts of this clone. The rearrangement links TRBV6-2 or TRBV6-3 to TRBJ2-4; maybe TRBD1 (5 bases). CDR3 length: 14 residues. Germline V lookup: CDR1 MNHEY, CDR2 SVGEGT. Trimming shortened V by 5 bases and J by 2 bases, and 10 bases separated the two germline ends. CDR3: CASSAYRTKNIQYF. For the CDR3, the DNA is TGTGCCAGCAGTGCTTACAGGACCAAAAACATTCAGTACTTC.

This chain uses TRBV18 with TRBJ2-1, with TRBD1 matching over 9 bases. CDR1 and CDR2 from the germline V gene are KGHSH and LQKENI. The ends lost 0 bases at V and 4 bases at J; junction bases unmatched: 10. The CDR3 consists of 18 residues. The DNA for the CDR3 is TGTGCCAGCTCACCACCAGCGTGGACAGGGGTTTCGTACAATGAGCAGTTCTTC. Translating gives CASSPPAWTGVSYNEQFF.

This rearrangement joins TRBV19 to TRBJ2-3; TRBD2 might be the D (6 bases). The CDR3 runs to 15 residues. The germline V and J ends were trimmed by 3 bases and 1 base, with 11 bases remaining between them. Germline CDR1 reads LNHDA; CDR2 reads SQIVND (reference sequence). The CDR3 is CASSIRRARTDTQYF. The CDR3 nucleotides read TGTGCCAGTAGTATTAGGAGGGCCCGCACAGATACGCAGTATTTT. The full variable domain, rest sourced from reference TRBV19 and TRBJ2-3, is DGGITQSPKYLFRKEGQNVTLSCEQNLNHDAMYWYRQDPGQGLRLIYYSQIVNDFQKGDIAEGYSVSREKKESFPLTVTSAQKNPTAFYLCASSIRRARTDTQYFGPGTRLTVL.